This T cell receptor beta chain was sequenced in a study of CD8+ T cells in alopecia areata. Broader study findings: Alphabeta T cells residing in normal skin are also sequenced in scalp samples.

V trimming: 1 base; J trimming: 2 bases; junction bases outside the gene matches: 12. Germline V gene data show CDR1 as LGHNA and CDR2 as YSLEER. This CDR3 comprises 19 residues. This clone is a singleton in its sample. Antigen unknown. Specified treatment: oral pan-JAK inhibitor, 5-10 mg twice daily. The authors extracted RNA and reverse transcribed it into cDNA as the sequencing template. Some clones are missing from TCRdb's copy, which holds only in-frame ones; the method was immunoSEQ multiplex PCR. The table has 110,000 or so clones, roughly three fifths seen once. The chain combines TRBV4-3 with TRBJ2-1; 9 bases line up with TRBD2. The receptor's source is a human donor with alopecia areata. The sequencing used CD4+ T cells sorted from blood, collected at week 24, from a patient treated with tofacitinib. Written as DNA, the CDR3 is TGCGCCAGCAGCCAAGCCCGGCCTAGCGGGGTAGGGACCTACAATGAGCAGTTCTTC. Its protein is CASSQARPSGVGTYNEQFF.